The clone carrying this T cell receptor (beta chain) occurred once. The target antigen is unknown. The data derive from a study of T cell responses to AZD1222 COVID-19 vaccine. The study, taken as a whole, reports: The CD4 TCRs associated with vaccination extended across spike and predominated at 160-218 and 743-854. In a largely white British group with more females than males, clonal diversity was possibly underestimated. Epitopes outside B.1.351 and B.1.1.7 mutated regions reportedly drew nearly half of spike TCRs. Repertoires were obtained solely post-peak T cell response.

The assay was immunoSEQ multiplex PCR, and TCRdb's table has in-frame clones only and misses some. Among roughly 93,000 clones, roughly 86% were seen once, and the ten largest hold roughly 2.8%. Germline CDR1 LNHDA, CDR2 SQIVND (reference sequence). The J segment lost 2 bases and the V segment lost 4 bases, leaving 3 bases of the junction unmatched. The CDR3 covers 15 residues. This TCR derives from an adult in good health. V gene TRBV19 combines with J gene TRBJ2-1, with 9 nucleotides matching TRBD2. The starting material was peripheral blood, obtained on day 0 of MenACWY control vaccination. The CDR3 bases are TGTGCCAGTAGTACCGCGGGGGGGACCTACAATGAGCAGTTCTTC. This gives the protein CASSTAGGTYNEQFF.